This TCR beta chain stems from a study of response to subunit inactivated influenza vaccine. Trimming took 1 base from V and 2 from J, leaving 12 bases between them. CDR1 and CDR2 (germline): GTSNPN, SVGIG (reference sequence). The CDR3 spans 14 residues. General study points: The authors suggested that few new T cells are recruited per seasonal influenza vaccination.

TCRdb re-called the RT-PCR reads with MiXCR, one entry per CDR3 protein. The sample has 530,000 or so distinct CDR3 sequences, about 11% seen once; the top ten hold roughly a tenth. As concerns this clonotype: Its matching antigen is unknown.

This chain connects TRBV30 to TRBJ2-7; D assignment may be TRBD1 or TRBD2 (5 bases each). Sequencing was performed on PBMCs from blood, taken on the day of vaccination. This receptor was obtained from a man in his forties or fifties who received an inactivated influenza vaccine. Written as DNA, the CDR3 is TGTGCCTGGAGTGCCGGGGACGGTACCTACGAGCAGTACTTC. Its protein product is CAWSAGDGTYEQYF. The complete variable domain, with remaining parts taken from reference TRBV30 and TRBJ2-7, reads SQTIHQWPATLVQPVGSPLSLECTVEGTSNPNLYWYRQAAGRGLQLLFYSVGIGQISSEVPQNLSASRPQDRQFILSSKKLLLSDSGFYLCAWSAGDGTYEQYFGPGTRLTVT.